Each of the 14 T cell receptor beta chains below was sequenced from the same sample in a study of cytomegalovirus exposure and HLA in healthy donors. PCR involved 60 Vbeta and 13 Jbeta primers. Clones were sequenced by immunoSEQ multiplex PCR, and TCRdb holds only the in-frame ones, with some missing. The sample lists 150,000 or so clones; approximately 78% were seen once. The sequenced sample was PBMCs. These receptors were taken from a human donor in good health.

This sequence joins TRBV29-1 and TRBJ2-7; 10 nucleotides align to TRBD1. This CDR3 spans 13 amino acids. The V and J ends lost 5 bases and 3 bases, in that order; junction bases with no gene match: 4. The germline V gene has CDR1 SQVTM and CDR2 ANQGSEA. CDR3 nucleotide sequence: TGCAGCGTTCTCGGGACAGGGGACTACGAGCAGTACTTC. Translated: CSVLGTGDYEQYF.

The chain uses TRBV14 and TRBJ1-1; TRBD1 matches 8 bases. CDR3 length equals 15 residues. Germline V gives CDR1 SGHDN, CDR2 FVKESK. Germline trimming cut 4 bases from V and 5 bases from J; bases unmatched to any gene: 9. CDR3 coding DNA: TGTGCCAGCAGCCCCTACAGGACAGGGCGGACTGAAGCTTTCTTT. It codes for CASSPYRTGRTEAFF. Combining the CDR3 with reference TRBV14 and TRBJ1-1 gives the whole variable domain EAGVTQFPSHSVIEKGQTVTLRCDPISGHDNLYWYRRVMGKEIKFLLHFVKESKQDESGMPNNRFLAERTGGTYSTLKVQPAELEDSGVYFCASSPYRTGRTEAFFGQGTRLTVV.

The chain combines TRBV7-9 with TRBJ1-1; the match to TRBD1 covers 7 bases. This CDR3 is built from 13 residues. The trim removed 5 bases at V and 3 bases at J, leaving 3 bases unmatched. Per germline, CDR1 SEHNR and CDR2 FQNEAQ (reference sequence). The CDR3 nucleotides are TGTGCCAGCAGCACACAGGGGTACACTGAAGCTTTCTTT. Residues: CASSTQGYTEAFF.

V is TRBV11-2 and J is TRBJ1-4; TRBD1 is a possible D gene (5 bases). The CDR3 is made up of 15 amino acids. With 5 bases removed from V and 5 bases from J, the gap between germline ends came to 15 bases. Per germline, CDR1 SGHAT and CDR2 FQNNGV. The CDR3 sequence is CASSAKGFRNEKLFF. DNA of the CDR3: TGTGCCAGCAGCGCAAAGGGGTTCCGGAATGAAAAACTGTTTTTT.

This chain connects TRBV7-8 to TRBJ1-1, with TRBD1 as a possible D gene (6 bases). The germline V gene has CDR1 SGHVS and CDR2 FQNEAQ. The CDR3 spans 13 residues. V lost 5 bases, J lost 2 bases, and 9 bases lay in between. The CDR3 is CASSPGQNTEAFF. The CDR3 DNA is TGTGCCAGCAGCCCGGGACAAAACACTGAAGCTTTCTTT.

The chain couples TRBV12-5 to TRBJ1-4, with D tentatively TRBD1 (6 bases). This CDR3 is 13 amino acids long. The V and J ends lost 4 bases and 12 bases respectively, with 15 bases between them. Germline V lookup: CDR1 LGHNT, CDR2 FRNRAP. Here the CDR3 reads CASGSDSPEELFF. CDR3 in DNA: TGTGCTAGTGGTTCGGACAGCCCTGAGGAACTGTTTTTT. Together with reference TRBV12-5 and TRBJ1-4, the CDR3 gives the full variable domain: DARVTQTPRHKVTEMGQEVTMRCQPILGHNTVFWYRQTMMQGLELLAYFRNRAPLDDSGMPKDRFSAEMPDATLATLKIQPSEPRDSAVYFCASGSDSPEELFFGSGTQLSVL.

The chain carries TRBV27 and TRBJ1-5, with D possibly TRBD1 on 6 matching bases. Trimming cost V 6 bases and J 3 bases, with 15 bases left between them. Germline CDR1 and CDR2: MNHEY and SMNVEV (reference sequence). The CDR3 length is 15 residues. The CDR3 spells CASSRAGGVNQPQHF. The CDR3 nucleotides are TGTGCCAGCAGCCGAGCGGGGGGCGTCAATCAGCCCCAGCATTTT.

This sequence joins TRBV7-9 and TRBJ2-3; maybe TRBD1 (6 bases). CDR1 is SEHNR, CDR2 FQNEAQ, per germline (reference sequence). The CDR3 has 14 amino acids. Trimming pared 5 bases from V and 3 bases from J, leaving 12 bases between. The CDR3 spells CASSQGYWTDTQYF. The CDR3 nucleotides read TGTGCCAGCAGCCAGGGGTATTGGACAGATACGCAGTATTTT.

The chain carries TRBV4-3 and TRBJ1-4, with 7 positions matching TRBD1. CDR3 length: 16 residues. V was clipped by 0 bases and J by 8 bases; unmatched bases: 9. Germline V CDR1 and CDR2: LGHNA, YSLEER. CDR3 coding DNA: TGCGCCAGCAGCCAAGATTACCTTACAGGGGTAGAAAAACTGTTTTTT. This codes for CASSQDYLTGVEKLFF.

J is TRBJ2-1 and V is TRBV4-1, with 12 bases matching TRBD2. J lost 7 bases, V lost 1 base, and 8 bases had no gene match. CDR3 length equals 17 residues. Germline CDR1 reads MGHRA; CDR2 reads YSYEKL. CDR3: CASSQVGASGGGNEQFF. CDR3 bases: TGCGCCAGCAGCCAAGTTGGGGCTAGCGGGGGGGGTAATGAGCAGTTCTTC.

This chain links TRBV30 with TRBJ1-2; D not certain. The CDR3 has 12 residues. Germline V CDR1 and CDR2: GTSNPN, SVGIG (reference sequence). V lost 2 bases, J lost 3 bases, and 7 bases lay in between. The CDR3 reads CAWSFQDYGYTF. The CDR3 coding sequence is TGTGCCTGGAGTTTTCAGGACTATGGCTACACCTTC.

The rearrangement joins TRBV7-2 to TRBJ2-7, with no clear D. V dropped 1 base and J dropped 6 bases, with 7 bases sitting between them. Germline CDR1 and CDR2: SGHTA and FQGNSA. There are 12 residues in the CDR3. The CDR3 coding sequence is TGTGCCAGCAGCTTAGTCGAGGCCGAGCAGTACTTC. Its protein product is CASSLVEAEQYF.

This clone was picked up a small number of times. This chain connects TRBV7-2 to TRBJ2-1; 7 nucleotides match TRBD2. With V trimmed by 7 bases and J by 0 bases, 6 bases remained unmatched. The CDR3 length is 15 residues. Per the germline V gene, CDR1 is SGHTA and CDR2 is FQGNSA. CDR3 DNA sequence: TGTGCCAGCACCAAGCGGGATTCCTCCTACAATGAGCAGTTCTTC. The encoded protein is CASTKRDSSYNEQFF. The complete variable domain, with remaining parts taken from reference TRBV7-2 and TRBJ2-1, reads GAGVSQSPSNKVTEKGKDVELRCDPISGHTALYWYRQSLGQGLEFLIYFQGNSAPDKSGLPSDRFSAERTGGSVSTLTIQRTQQEDSAVYLCASTKRDSSYNEQFFGPGTRLTVL.

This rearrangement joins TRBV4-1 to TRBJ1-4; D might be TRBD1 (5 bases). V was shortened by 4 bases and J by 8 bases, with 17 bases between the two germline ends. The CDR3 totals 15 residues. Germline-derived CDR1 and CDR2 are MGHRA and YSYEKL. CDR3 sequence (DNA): TGCGCCAGCAGCCCAAGGGAAGGAGGGGACGAAAAACTGTTTTTT. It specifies CASSPREGGDEKLFF.